Below are 13 T cell receptor beta chains sequenced from a single sample in a study of T cells after yellow fever vaccination. MiXCR, applied by TCRdb to the 5' RACE reads, yields one record per CDR3 protein. The repertoire holds just under 600,000 distinct CDR3 sequences, with roughly 14% as singletons. The sample was PBMCs, taken on the day of the yellow fever booster vaccination. The receptor set was obtained from a man aged 30 to 39 who received the YFV17D yellow fever vaccine.

This clonotype was detected only a few times. The V call is TRBV20-1, the J call TRBJ2-7, with D uncertain. The length of the CDR3 is 11 residues. The germline CDR1 and CDR2 sequences are DFQATT and SNEGSKA (reference sequence). V lost 2 bases to trimming and J lost 3 bases, with 5 bases between them. This CDR3 is CSARSYYEQYF. For the CDR3, the DNA is TGCAGTGCTAGATCCTACTACGAGCAGTACTTC.

The chain links TRBV3-1 to TRBJ2-7, with D unclear. CDR1 and CDR2 from the germline V gene are LGHDT and YNNKEL (reference sequence). V gave up 0 bases and J gave up 3 bases, with 9 bases separating them. The CDR3 contains 14 residues. Here the CDR3 DNA reads TGTGCCAGCAGCCAAGAGGTCCGGAGCTACGAGCAGTACTTC. Its translation: CASSQEVRSYEQYF.

V and J are TRBV9 and TRBJ2-1; TRBD2 agrees at 8 bases. V lost 3 bases to trimming and J lost 0 bases; unmatched junction nucleotides: 5. From germline, CDR1 is SGDLS and CDR2 YYNGEE. The CDR3 runs 16 residues. The CDR3 loop reads CASSALAGHSYNEQFF. CDR3 DNA: TGTGCCAGCAGCGCCTTAGCGGGACACTCCTACAATGAGCAGTTCTTC.

This chain connects TRBV7-8 to TRBJ2-7; D remains ambiguous. V lost 6 bases and J lost 2, with 11 bases in between. Germline V gives CDR1 SGHVS, CDR2 FQNEAQ. There are 13 residues in the CDR3. The CDR3 is CASRRQAPYEQYF. The DNA for the CDR3 is TGTGCCAGCAGACGACAAGCCCCCTACGAGCAGTACTTC.

The V and J genes are TRBV29-1 and TRBJ2-5; either TRBD1 or TRBD2 may supply D (5 bases each). The V end was cut by 7 bases, the J end by 12 bases, with 24 bases between. The CDR3 length is 13 residues. The germline V gene has CDR1 SQVTM and CDR2 ANQGSEA. CDR3 loop: CSAAHLALGDEYF. The CDR3 region has the DNA TGCAGCGCCGCGCATCTAGCTTTGGGGGATGAGTACTTC.

In its sample, this clonotype was seen once. The genes are TRBV29-1 and TRBJ2-1; D unresolved. The V end lost 6 bases, the J end lost 0 bases, and 12 bases lay between the germline ends. CDR1 and CDR2 (germline): SQVTM, ANQGSEA. There are 14 residues in the CDR3. CDR3 amino acids: CSVPPVSSYNEQFF. The CDR3 DNA reads TGCAGCGTCCCTCCCGTGAGCTCCTACAATGAGCAGTTCTTC.

The chain uses TRBV20-1 and TRBJ2-3, with TRBD2 matching over 7 bases. Germline CDR1 and CDR2: DFQATT and SNEGSKA (reference sequence). The CDR3 extends over 14 amino acids. The V segment lost 6 bases and the J segment 1 base; nucleotides outside the gene matches: 7. CDR3: CSAMSGERTDTQYF. The DNA for the CDR3 is TGCAGTGCGATGAGCGGGGAACGCACAGATACGCAGTATTTT.

The chain couples TRBV29-1 to TRBJ2-1; TRBD1 agrees at 7 bases. The J segment lost 4 bases and the V segment lost 3 bases, leaving 12 bases of the junction unmatched. CDR1 and CDR2 from the germline V gene are SQVTM and ANQGSEA. The CDR3 consists of 16 residues. The CDR3, as DNA: TGCAGCGTTGAGTCCCAGGGGGAGAGTTTGTACAATGAGCAGTTCTTC. This sequence encodes CSVESQGESLYNEQFF.

Turning to this clonotype: At one end, the junction sequence differs from germline, possibly due to a read error. The chain has TRBV11-2 and TRBJ1-1; D gene ambiguous. The germline V gene has CDR1 SGHAT and CDR2 FQNNGV. The CDR3 consists of 12 residues. CDR3 sequence: CASSPGYTETFF. DNA of the CDR3: TGTGCCAGCAGCCCCGGGTACACTGAAACTTTCTTT.

The V gene is TRBV5-1, the J gene TRBJ2-5, with TRBD1 matching over 7 bases. The CDR3 consists of 14 residues. Looked up from germline, CDR1 is SGHRS and CDR2 is YFSETQ. The V segment lost 4 bases and the J segment 4 bases; nucleotides outside the gene matches: 7. CDR3 sequence reads: CASSPGQATETQYF. The CDR3 region has the DNA TGCGCCAGCAGCCCCGGACAGGCGACAGAGACCCAGTACTTC.

V and J are TRBV28 and TRBJ2-7; possible D gene TRBD1, 5 bases. The CDR3 consists of 15 residues. Germline V CDR1 and CDR2: MDHEN, SYDVKM. V lost 4 bases, J lost 3 bases, and 16 bases lay in between. The CDR3 DNA follows: TGTGCCAGCAGTTCCCCTGATAAAGGGGTCTACGAGCAGTACTTC. This sequence encodes CASSSPDKGVYEQYF. Looking up the rest from reference TRBV28 and TRBJ2-7 gives the full variable domain: DVKVTQSSRYLVKRTGEKVFLECVQDMDHENMFWYRQDPGLGLRLIYFSYDVKMKEKGDIPEGYSVSREKKERFSLILESASTNQTSMYLCASSSPDKGVYEQYFGPGTRLTVT.

V usage is TRBV27 and J usage is TRBJ2-2; D is tentatively TRBD1 or TRBD2 (5 bases each). In germline, CDR1 is MNHEY, CDR2 SMNVEV (reference sequence). V was shortened by 6 bases and J by 6 bases, with 23 bases between the two germline ends. The length of the CDR3 is 17 residues. The DNA for the CDR3 is TGTGCCAGCAGCGACGACGGGGCCCTAGGATTCTCCGGGGAGCTGTTTTTT. It is translated as CASSDDGALGFSGELFF.

The V and J genes are TRBV24-1 and TRBJ2-3; 9 nucleotides align to TRBD1. The CDR3 length is 16 residues. Losses at the gene ends were 5 bases for V and 6 bases for J; bases not matched to a gene: 11. Germline values: CDR1 KGHDR, CDR2 SFDVKD. In DNA, the CDR3 is TGTGCCACCAGTGGCGCGGACAGGGGAGAGAGGGATACGCAGTATTTT. Amino acids: CATSGADRGERDTQYF.